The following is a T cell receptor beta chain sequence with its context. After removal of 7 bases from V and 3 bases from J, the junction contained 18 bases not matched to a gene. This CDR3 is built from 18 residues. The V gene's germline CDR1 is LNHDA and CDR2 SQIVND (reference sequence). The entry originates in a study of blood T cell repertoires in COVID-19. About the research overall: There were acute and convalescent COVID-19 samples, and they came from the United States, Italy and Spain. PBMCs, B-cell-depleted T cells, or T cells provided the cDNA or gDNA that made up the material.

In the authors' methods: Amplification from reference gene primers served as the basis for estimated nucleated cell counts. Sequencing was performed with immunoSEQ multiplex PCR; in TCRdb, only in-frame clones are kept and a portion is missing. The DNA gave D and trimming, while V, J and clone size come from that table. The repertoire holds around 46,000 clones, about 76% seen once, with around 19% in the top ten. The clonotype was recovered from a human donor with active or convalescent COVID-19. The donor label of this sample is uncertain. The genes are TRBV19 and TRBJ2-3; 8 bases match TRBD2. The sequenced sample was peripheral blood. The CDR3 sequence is CASTPEGRAGARTDTQYF. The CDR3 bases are TGTGCCAGTACCCCCGAAGGTCGAGCGGGAGCCAGAACAGATACGCAGTATTTT.